The 25 T cell receptor beta chains presented below share a single source sample, sequenced in a study of Graves' ophthalmopathy and Graves' hyperthyroidism. TCR beta CDR3 amplification used RNA transcripts. Amplification began with first-round RT-PCR using HTBI primers, then second-round multiplex PCR was performed. MiXCR, applied by TCRdb to the multiplex PCR reads, yields one record per CDR3 protein. Of about half a million distinct CDR3 sequences detected, approximately 14% appear once; the ten largest clones hold approximately 9.8%. Sequenced material: blood. All receptors come from a woman aged 30 to 39 with Graves' ophthalmopathy.

In its sample, this clonotype was seen many times. This chain connects TRBV6-2 or TRBV6-3 to TRBJ2-7; 9 bases agree with TRBD2. This CDR3 is 15 amino acids long. Per germline, CDR1 MNHEY and CDR2 SVGEGT. V trimming: 6 bases; J trimming: 4 bases; junction bases outside the gene matches: 10. CDR3 in amino acids: CASRRAVSGRYEQYF. Here the CDR3 DNA reads TGTGCCAGCAGGAGGGCCGTCAGCGGGAGGTACGAGCAGTACTTC.

This clonotype was seen at least ten times. The chain carries TRBV4-1 and TRBJ1-5; D is ambiguous. In germline, CDR1 is MGHRA, CDR2 YSYEKL. This CDR3 comprises 16 residues. Between the trimmed V and J ends, which lost 1 base and 0 bases, there was a span of 10 bases. The CDR3 is CASSQGGQNSNQPQHF. CDR3 coding DNA: TGCGCCAGCAGCCAAGGAGGCCAGAATAGCAATCAGCCCCAGCATTTT.

This clonotype was picked up many times. The chain is built from TRBV11-1 and TRBJ2-5; TRBD2 is a possible D gene (5 bases). The CDR3 totals 13 residues. Trimming removed 5 bases from V and 1 base from J, with 8 bases in between. Germline V gene sequence: CDR1 SGHAT, CDR2 FQDESV (reference sequence). The CDR3 region is CASSKTIQETQYF. CDR3 coding DNA: TGTGCCAGCAGCAAGACTATCCAAGAGACCCAGTACTTC.

This clonotype has at least ten counts. The V call is TRBV6-1, the J call TRBJ2-7; D gene unclear. The CDR3 consists of 16 residues. The germline CDR1 and CDR2 sequences are MNHNS and SASEGT. Trimming left V 5 bases short and J 0 bases short, with 17 bases between. The CDR3 DNA reads TGTGCCAGCAGTATCAATGGACCGCCGAGCTCCTACGAGCAGTACTTC. Its protein is CASSINGPPSSYEQYF.

In this sample, this clonotype turned up many times. The rearrangement uses TRBV6-1 and TRBJ1-1; no clear D. The V end lost 6 bases, the J end lost 3 bases, and 11 bases lay between the germline ends. Looked up from germline, CDR1 is MNHNS and CDR2 is SASEGT. The CDR3 loop spans 13 amino acids. CDR3 sequence (DNA): TGTGCCAGCAGCCGGGAGGTGTACACTGAAGCTTTCTTT. It encodes CASSREVYTEAFF.

This clonotype was recorded many times. The CDR3 nucleotides read TGTGCCAGCAGCCGCTCCACCCATGAGACCCAGTACTTC. Protein product: CASSRSTHETQYF. The V and J genes are TRBV27 and TRBJ2-5, with D unclear. In germline, CDR1 is MNHEY, CDR2 SMNVEV (reference sequence). The CDR3 runs 13 residues. The ends were cut back, 6 bases at V and 5 bases at J, with 13 bases in the middle.

This clonotype was detected ten times or more. The rearrangement uses TRBV7-8 and TRBJ2-2, with D perhaps matching TRBD1 (5 bases). CDR3 length equals 15 residues. Deletions cut 2 bases from V and 4 bases from J, with 11 bases between. Germline lookup yields CDR1 SGHVS and CDR2 FQNEAQ. The CDR3, as DNA: TGTGCCAGCAGCTTATGGACACGCCCCACCGGGGAGCTGTTTTTT. Amino acids: CASSLWTRPTGELFF.

This clonotype was observed at least ten times. The genes are TRBV12-3 or TRBV12-4 and TRBJ1-1; possibly TRBD1 for D (6 bases). V dropped 6 bases and J dropped 3 bases, with 17 bases sitting between them. The CDR3 totals 15 residues. The chain's CDR3 is CASSRGGVGDTEAFF. The CDR3 DNA sequence: TGTGCCAGCAGCCGAGGGGGGGTCGGCGACACTGAAGCTTTCTTT.

In the case of this clonotype: A read error may be the cause here, since a much bigger clone is one base away. The chain has TRBV6-1 and TRBJ1-2; D is possibly TRBD1 (6 bases). Germline lookup yields CDR1 MNHNS and CDR2 SASEGT. CDR3 length equals 17 residues. Trimming pared 1 base from V and 3 bases from J, leaving 18 bases between. The CDR3: CASSEDALAKGDYGYTF. CDR3 coding DNA: TGTGCCAGCAGTGAAGATGCCCTCGCGAAGGGGGACTATGGCTACACCTTC.

The sample holds a few counts of this clonotype. The V call is TRBV27, the J call TRBJ2-2; D perhaps matches TRBD2 (7 bases). The CDR3 is 14 residues long. The germline V gene encodes CDR1 MNHEY and CDR2 SMNVEV (reference sequence). V lost 4 bases to trimming and J lost 5 bases, with 11 bases between them. As DNA, the CDR3 is TGTGCCAGCAGTTCCGGGGGGCGGACCGGGGAGCTGTTTTTT. Translated, it gives CASSSGGRTGELFF.

This clonotype has ten or more counts. This chain joins TRBV20-1 and TRBJ2-7; 11 bases are a match to TRBD2. This CDR3 has 15 residues. Germline assignment: CDR1 DFQATT and CDR2 SNEGSKA (reference sequence). J gave up 6 bases and V 5 bases, and 12 bases lay outside the gene matches. The CDR3 DNA follows: TGCAGTGCTGGCAGGGAACTAGCGGGAGATGGCGAGCAGTACTTC. Protein product: CSAGRELAGDGEQYF.

Many counts were recorded for this clonotype. This chain links TRBV28 with TRBJ1-5, with 8 bases matching TRBD1. CDR1 MDHEN and CDR2 SYDVKM come from the germline V gene. Trimming took 7 bases from V and 2 from J; bases not matched to a gene: 4. The CDR3 covers 14 residues. The CDR3 DNA reads TGTGCCAGCATCCCGGGACAGGGCAATCAGCCCCAGCATTTT. Encoded protein: CASIPGQGNQPQHF.

CDR3 region: CASSHGTGWETQYF. The CDR3 DNA reads TGTGCCAGCAGCCATGGGACGGGTTGGGAGACCCAGTACTTC. This chain joins TRBV5-6 and TRBJ2-7; D possibly uses TRBD1 or TRBD2 (5 bases each). With the DNA end fitting TRBJ2-5 better, the J assignment may be wrong. Germline-derived CDR1 and CDR2 are SGHDT and YYEEEE. This CDR3 region has 14 residues.

J is TRBJ2-5 and V is TRBV2; D unclear. Germline values: CDR1 SNHLY, CDR2 FYNNEI. The length of the CDR3 is 13 residues. Trimming removed 6 bases at V and 3 bases at J, with 11 bases between. The CDR3 reads CASSPSREETQYF. CDR3 sequence (DNA): TGTGCCAGCAGCCCTTCGAGAGAAGAGACCCAGTACTTC.

In the case of this clonotype: This may stem from a read error, because a much larger clone lies one nucleotide away. The CDR3 sequence: CASNPPRLGSTEAFF. The CDR3 DNA follows: TGTGCCAGCAACCCACCTCGGCTGGGGAGCACTGAAGCTTTCTTT. The chain carries TRBV28 and TRBJ1-1, with no clear D. Germline CDR1 and CDR2: MDHEN and SYDVKM. The V gene lost 7 bases and the J gene lost 4 bases, with 19 bases spanning the gap. CDR3 length equals 15 residues.

There are many counts of this clonotype. The J gene is TRBJ1-1, the V gene TRBV6-1; D possibly corresponds to TRBD1 (5 bases). Germline V gives CDR1 MNHNS, CDR2 SASEGT. V was clipped by 0 bases and J by 0 bases, with 8 bases between them. This CDR3 contains 15 residues. The CDR3 loop is CASSEAWDLNTEAFF. The CDR3 nucleotides are TGTGCCAGCAGTGAAGCGTGGGACCTGAACACTGAAGCTTTCTTT.

This clonotype was observed at least ten times. The chain has TRBV30 and TRBJ1-1; no firm D call. The CDR3 length is 13 residues. Looked up from germline, CDR1 is GTSNPN and CDR2 is SVGIG (reference sequence). Trimming removed 3 bases from V and 1 base from J, with 9 bases in between. The CDR3 loop reads CAWSSSGNTEAFF. CDR3 sequence (DNA): TGTGCCTGGAGCTCGTCCGGGAACACTGAAGCTTTCTTT.

This clonotype was seen ten or more times. The V and J genes are TRBV5-1 and TRBJ1-1, with 7 bases aligning to TRBD1. This CDR3 has 16 residues. V lost 4 bases to trimming and J lost 0 bases; unmatched junction nucleotides: 9. Germline-derived CDR1 and CDR2 are SGHRS and YFSETQ. The CDR3 sequence: CASSRMGQHMNTEAFF. CDR3 DNA sequence: TGCGCCAGCAGCCGAATGGGACAGCACATGAACACTGAAGCTTTCTTT. The full variable domain, with the rest looked up from reference TRBV5-1 and TRBJ1-1, is KAGVTQTPRYLIKTRGQQVTLSCSPISGHRSVSWYQQTPGQGLQFLFEYFSETQRNKGNFPGRFSGRQFSNSRSEMNVSTLELGDSALYLCASSRMGQHMNTEAFFGQGTRLTVV.

The chain joins TRBV19 to TRBJ2-2; 10 bases align to TRBD2. J gave up 1 base and V 5 bases, and 4 bases lay outside the gene matches. This CDR3 has 16 amino acids. Germline CDR1 LNHDA, CDR2 SQIVND (reference sequence). The CDR3 reads CASSLRTSGNTGELFF. CDR3 bases: TGTGCCAGTAGTCTCCGGACTAGCGGGAACACCGGGGAGCTGTTTTTT.

V usage is TRBV3-1 and J usage is TRBJ1-2; D might be TRBD1 (6 bases). Germline V lookup: CDR1 LGHDT, CDR2 YNNKEL (reference sequence). Trimming shortened V by 3 bases and J by 4 bases, and 9 bases separated the two germline ends. This CDR3 has 13 amino acids. The CDR3 sequence is CASSHRTVYGYTF. In nucleotides, the CDR3 is TGTGCCAGCAGCCATCGGACAGTCTATGGCTACACCTTC.

This clonotype was found many times. This sequence joins TRBV25-1 and TRBJ2-2, with a weak D call TRBD2 (6 bases). Germline CDR1 reads MGHDK; CDR2 reads SYGVNS. CDR3 size: 15 residues. Trimming removed 4 bases from V and 3 bases from J, with 12 bases in between. The CDR3 loop reads CASSVGSQDTGELFF. The CDR3 DNA sequence: TGTGCCAGCAGTGTCGGGAGTCAGGACACCGGGGAGCTGTTTTTT.

This clonotype was recorded at least ten times. This sequence joins TRBV12-5 and TRBJ1-1; D not resolved. CDR3 length equals 12 residues. Trimming took 0 bases from V and 5 from J, leaving 4 bases between them. CDR1 is LGHNT and CDR2 is FRNRAP in the germline V gene. The DNA of the CDR3 is TGTGCTAGTGGTTTGGTAAATACTGAAGCTTTCTTT. Residues: CASGLVNTEAFF.

This clonotype was observed at least ten times. This chain joins TRBV2 and TRBJ2-7, with D unresolved. V was clipped by 3 bases and J by 2 bases, with 5 bases between them. Germline CDR1 and CDR2: SNHLY and FYNNEI. The CDR3 spans 12 residues. DNA of the CDR3: TGTGCCAGCAGTGAGACAACCTACGAGCAGTACTTC. The encoded protein is CASSETTYEQYF.

The rearrangement uses TRBV9 and TRBJ2-3; D remains ambiguous. Per the germline V gene, CDR1 is SGDLS and CDR2 is YYNGEE. The germline V and J ends were trimmed by 6 bases and 1 base, with 12 bases remaining between them. The CDR3 spans 14 residues. CDR3 amino acids: CASKGSVGTDTQYF. As DNA, the CDR3 is TGTGCCAGCAAGGGTTCGGTTGGCACAGATACGCAGTATTTT.

This clonotype was counted at least ten times. The rearrangement uses TRBV7-6 and TRBJ2-7, with 7 nucleotides matching TRBD1. The CDR3 has 14 amino acids. Trimming took 5 bases from V and 2 from J; bases not matched to a gene: 6. The germline CDR1 and CDR2 sequences are SGHVS and FNYEAQ. CDR3 DNA sequence: TGTGCCAGCAGCCTAGAGGGGGCCCCCTACGAGCAGTACTTC. It is translated as CASSLEGAPYEQYF.